Presented here are 10 T cell receptor beta chains from one specimen sequenced in a study of regulatory T cells in long-lasting Graves disease. The time point here: newly diagnosed GD, antithyroid drugs for less than 3 months. Construction of the TCR library relied on RNA isolated from PBMCs. Combining iRepertoire HTBI primers with Arm-PCR of CDR3 regions, the authors built TCR beta libraries. TCRdb processed the multiplex PCR reads anew with MiXCR; each CDR3 protein has one entry. The sample yields approximately 460,000 distinct CDR3 sequences, 16% seen once. This sample was shared with a second study, whose subject was T cells in Graves' hyperthyroidism and ophthalmopathy.

This material consisted of peripheral blood mononuclear cells (PBMCs), taken at new diagnosis, from a patient treated with antithyroid drugs. These receptors all come from a woman aged 25 to 39 with Graves disease.

At least ten counts were recorded for this clonotype. The CDR3 DNA sequence: TGTGCCAGCGGGGGGAATTCCGAGCAGTTCTTC. Protein sequence: CASGGNSEQFF. The J gene is TRBJ2-1, the V gene TRBV2, with TRBD2 as a possible D gene (6 bases). V dropped 8 bases and J dropped 10 bases, with 12 bases sitting between them. CDR1 is SNHLY, CDR2 FYNNEI, per germline. The CDR3 runs to 11 residues.

This rearrangement joins TRBV5-4 to TRBJ2-5; 8 bases align to TRBD1. CDR1 and CDR2 (germline): SGHNT, YYREEE (reference sequence). This CDR3 is built from 15 residues. The V gene end was trimmed by 3 bases and the J gene end by 5 bases; junction bases not matched to a gene: 9. In nucleotides, the CDR3 is TGTGCCAGCAGCTCCCCCCAGGGGGCCGGTGAGACCCAGTACTTC. Translating it yields CASSSPQGAGETQYF.

This clonotype was seen at least ten times. The V and J genes are TRBV2 and TRBJ1-5; maybe TRBD1 (5 bases). Germline V gene sequence: CDR1 SNHLY, CDR2 FYNNEI. The CDR3 extends over 12 amino acids. V shed 8 bases and J shed 6 bases, with 11 bases lying between them. CDR3 residues: CASGGGIQPQHF. DNA for the CDR3: TGTGCCAGCGGGGGGGGTATTCAGCCCCAGCATTTT. The full variable domain, with the rest looked up from reference TRBV2 and TRBJ1-5, is EPEVTQTPSHQVTQMGQEVILRCVPISNHLYFYWYRQILGQKVEFLVSFYNNEISEKSEIFDDQFSVERPDGSNFTLKIRSTKLEDSAMYFCASGGGIQPQHFGDGTRLSIL.

This clonotype was detected many times. Here the CDR3 DNA reads TGTGCCAGCAGCTCGACTAGCGGGAGGGAAGATACGCAGTATTTT. Amino acid sequence: CASSSTSGREDTQYF. The chain joins TRBV12-3 or TRBV12-4 to TRBJ2-3, with 14 bases that match TRBD2. Trimming removed 6 bases from V and 5 bases from J; junction bases left unmatched: 4. The CDR3 spans 15 residues.

This clonotype was found many times. The V and J genes are TRBV7-2 and TRBJ1-1, with 8 bases identical to TRBD1. Germline CDR1 is SGHTA and CDR2 is FQGNSA. Losses at the gene ends were 5 bases for V and 0 bases for J; bases not matched to a gene: 8. The CDR3 extends over 16 amino acids. The CDR3 region has the DNA TGTGCCAGCAGCAATTACAGGGGGAACATGAACACTGAAGCTTTCTTT. Amino acid sequence: CASSNYRGNMNTEAFF.

This sequence joins TRBV5-4 and TRBJ2-1; TRBD2 aligns across 7 bases. Looked up from germline, CDR1 is SGHNT and CDR2 is YYREEE (reference sequence). The CDR3 runs to 16 residues. The V gene end was trimmed by 4 bases and the J gene end by 7 bases; junction bases not matched to a gene: 14. The CDR3 nucleotides read TGTGCCAGCAGCCCCCTGGGCGCGGGAGCCCCGAATGAGCAGTTCTTC. This gives the protein CASSPLGAGAPNEQFF. The full variable domain, its missing parts supplied by reference TRBV5-4 and TRBJ2-1, is ETGVTQSPTHLIKTRGQQVTLRCSSQSGHNTVSWYQQALGQGPQFIFQYYREEENGRGNFPPRFSGLQFPNYSSELNVNALELDDSALYLCASSPLGAGAPNEQFFGPGTRLTVL.

V is TRBV18 and J is TRBJ2-7; 9 bases line up with TRBD2. The CDR3 length is 14 residues. Trimming cost V 3 bases and J 5 bases; bases outside gene matches: 5. Per the germline V gene, CDR1 is KGHSH and CDR2 is LQKENI. CDR3 DNA sequence: TGTGCCAGCTCACCGACTAGCGGTACCCACGAGCAGTACTTC. This translates into CASSPTSGTHEQYF.

With regard to this clonotype: A read error may account for a junction end that differs from germline. The chain has TRBV12-3 or TRBV12-4 and TRBJ1-5; 9 bases are a match to TRBD1. The CDR3 consists of 15 residues. Written as DNA, the CDR3 is TGTGCCAACAGTCGAGCCGGGACAGGGTATCAGCCCCAGCATTTT. This gives the protein CANSRAGTGYQPQHF.

The sample holds many counts of this clonotype. The J gene is TRBJ2-1, the V gene TRBV20-1; the match to TRBD2 covers 7 bases. Per germline, CDR1 DFQATT and CDR2 SNEGSKA (reference sequence). The junction had 7 bases not matched to a gene; V was cut back by 1 base and J by 4 bases. The CDR3 totals 15 residues. CDR3 in amino acids: CSARGSLAQYNEQFF. Here the CDR3 DNA reads TGCAGTGCTAGAGGGTCACTAGCGCAATACAATGAGCAGTTCTTC.

This clonotype has ten or more counts. V gene TRBV11-2 combines with J gene TRBJ2-3; no clear D gene. Trimming stripped 2 bases from V and 1 base from J, with 10 bases between. Germline values: CDR1 SGHAT, CDR2 FQNNGV. The CDR3 contains 15 residues. The CDR3 DNA follows: TGTGCCAGCAGCTTAATATCGCCCGGCACAGATACGCAGTATTTT. Translation: CASSLISPGTDTQYF. Full variable domain (remainder filled in from reference TRBV11-2 and TRBJ2-3): EAGVAQSPRYKIIEKRQSVAFWCNPISGHATLYWYQQILGQGPKLLIQFQNNGVVDDSQLPKDRFSAERLKGVDSTLKIQPAKLEDSAVYLCASSLISPGTDTQYFGPGTRLTVL.